This T cell receptor (beta chain) derives from a study of cytotoxic CD8 clonotypes in ibrutinib-treated CLL. Regarding the study as a whole: Upon ibrutinib response clonality rose, and upon progression it fell back toward baseline.

V dropped 2 bases and J dropped 4 bases, with 14 bases sitting between them. This CDR3 region has 15 residues. Germline V lookup: CDR1 SGHTA, CDR2 FQGNSA. Depth targeted 1 in 200,000 to 1 in 1 million T cells, averaging roughly 9.3x coverage per clonotype. The protocol was immunoSEQ multiplex PCR, while the TCRdb copy is restricted to in-frame clones and leaves out a portion. The table includes around 300,000 clones, roughly 85% detected once. In this sample, this clone turned up once. Its matching antigen is unknown. The clonotype comes from a human donor with chronic lymphocytic leukemia. The sample here was PBMCs, taken before ibrutinib treatment. The chain recombines TRBV7-2 with TRBJ1-2; no clear D gene. As DNA, the CDR3 is TGTGCCAGCAGCTTATCCCAATCCAACCTCTATGGCTACACCTTC. This translates into CASSLSQSNLYGYTF.